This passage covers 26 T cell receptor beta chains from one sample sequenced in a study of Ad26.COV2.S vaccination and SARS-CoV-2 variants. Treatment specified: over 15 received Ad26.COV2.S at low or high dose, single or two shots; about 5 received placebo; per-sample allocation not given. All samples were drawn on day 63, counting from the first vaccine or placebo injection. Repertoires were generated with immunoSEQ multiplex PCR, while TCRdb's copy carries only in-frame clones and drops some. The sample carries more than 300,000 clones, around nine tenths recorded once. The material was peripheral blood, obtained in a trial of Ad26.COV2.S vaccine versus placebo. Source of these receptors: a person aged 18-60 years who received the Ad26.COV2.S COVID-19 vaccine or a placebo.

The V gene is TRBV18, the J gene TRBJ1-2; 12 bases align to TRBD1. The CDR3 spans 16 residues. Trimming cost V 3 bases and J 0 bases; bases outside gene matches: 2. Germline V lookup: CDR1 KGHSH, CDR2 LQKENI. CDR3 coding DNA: TGTGCCAGCTCACCGGGACAGGGGGCCCCTAACTATGGCTACACCTTC. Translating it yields CASSPGQGAPNYGYTF. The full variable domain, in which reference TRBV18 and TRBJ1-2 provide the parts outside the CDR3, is NAGVMQNPRHLVRRRGQEARLRCSPMKGHSHVYWYRQLPEEGLKFMVYLQKENIIDESGMPKERFSAEFPKEGPSILRIQQVVRGDSAAYFCASSPGQGAPNYGYTFGSGTRLTVV.

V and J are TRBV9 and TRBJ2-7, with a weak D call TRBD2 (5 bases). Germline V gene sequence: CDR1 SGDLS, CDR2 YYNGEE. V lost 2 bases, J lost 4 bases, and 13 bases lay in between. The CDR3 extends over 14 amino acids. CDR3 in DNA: TGTGCCAGCAGCGTGAGTAGTACGGGGTACGAGCAGTACTTC. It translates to CASSVSSTGYEQYF.

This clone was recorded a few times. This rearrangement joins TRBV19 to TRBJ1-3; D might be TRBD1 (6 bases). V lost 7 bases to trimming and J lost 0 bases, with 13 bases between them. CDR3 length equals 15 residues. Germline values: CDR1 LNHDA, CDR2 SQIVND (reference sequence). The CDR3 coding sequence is TGTGCCAGTAAACAGGGTCACGTCTCTGGAAACACCATATATTTT. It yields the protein CASKQGHVSGNTIYF.

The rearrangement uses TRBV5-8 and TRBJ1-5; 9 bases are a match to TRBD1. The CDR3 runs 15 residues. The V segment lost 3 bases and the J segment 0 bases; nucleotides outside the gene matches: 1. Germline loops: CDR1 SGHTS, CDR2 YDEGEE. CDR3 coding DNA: TGTGCCAGCAGCTCGGACAGGGGTAGCAATCAGCCCCAGCATTTT. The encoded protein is CASSSDRGSNQPQHF.

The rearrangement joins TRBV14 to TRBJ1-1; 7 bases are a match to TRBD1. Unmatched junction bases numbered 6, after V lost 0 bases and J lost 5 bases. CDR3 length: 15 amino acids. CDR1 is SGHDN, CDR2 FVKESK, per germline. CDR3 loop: CASSQDGYRGTEAFF. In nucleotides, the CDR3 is TGTGCCAGCAGCCAAGATGGGTACAGGGGTACTGAAGCTTTCTTT.

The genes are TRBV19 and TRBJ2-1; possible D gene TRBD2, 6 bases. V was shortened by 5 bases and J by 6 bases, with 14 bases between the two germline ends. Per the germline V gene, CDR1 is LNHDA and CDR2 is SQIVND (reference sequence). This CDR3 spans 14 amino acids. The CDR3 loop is CASSPGDSINEQFF. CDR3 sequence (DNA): TGTGCCAGTAGTCCGGGGGATTCCATCAATGAGCAGTTCTTC. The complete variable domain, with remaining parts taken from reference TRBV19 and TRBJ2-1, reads DGGITQSPKYLFRKEGQNVTLSCEQNLNHDAMYWYRQDPGQGLRLIYYSQIVNDFQKGDIAEGYSVSREKKESFPLTVTSAQKNPTAFYLCASSPGDSINEQFFGPGTRLTVL.

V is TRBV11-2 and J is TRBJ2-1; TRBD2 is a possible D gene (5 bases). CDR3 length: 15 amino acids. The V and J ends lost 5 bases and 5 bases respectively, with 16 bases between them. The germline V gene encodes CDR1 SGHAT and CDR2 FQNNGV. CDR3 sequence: CASSLLGLINNEQFF. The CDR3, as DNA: TGTGCCAGCAGCCTCCTAGGACTTATCAACAATGAGCAGTTCTTC.

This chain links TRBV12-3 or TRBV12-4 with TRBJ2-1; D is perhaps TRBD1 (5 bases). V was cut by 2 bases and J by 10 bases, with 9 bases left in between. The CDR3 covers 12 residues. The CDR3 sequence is CASSLSGREQFF. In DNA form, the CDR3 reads TGTGCCAGCAGTTTATCAGGGCGCGAGCAGTTCTTC.

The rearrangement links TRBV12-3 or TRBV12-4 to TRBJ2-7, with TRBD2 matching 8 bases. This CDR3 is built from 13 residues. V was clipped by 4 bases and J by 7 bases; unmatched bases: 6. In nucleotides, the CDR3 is TGTGCCAGCAGTTCAGGACTAGCTGGGGAGCAGTACTTC. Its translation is CASSSGLAGEQYF.

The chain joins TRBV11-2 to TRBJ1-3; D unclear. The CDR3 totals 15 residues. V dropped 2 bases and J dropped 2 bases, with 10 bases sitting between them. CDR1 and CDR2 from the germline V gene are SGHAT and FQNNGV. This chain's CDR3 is CASSLSDWPGNTIYF. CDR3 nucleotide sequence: TGTGCCAGCAGCTTATCGGACTGGCCTGGAAACACCATATATTTT. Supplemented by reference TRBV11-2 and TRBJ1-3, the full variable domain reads EAGVAQSPRYKIIEKRQSVAFWCNPISGHATLYWYQQILGQGPKLLIQFQNNGVVDDSQLPKDRFSAERLKGVDSTLKIQPAKLEDSAVYLCASSLSDWPGNTIYFGEGSWLTVV.

CDR3 region: CASSQFHGGLVSTDTQYF. CDR3 in DNA: TGTGCCAGCAGCCAATTTCACGGGGGGTTGGTGTCAACAGATACGCAGTATTTT. This chain uses TRBV3-1 (or the pseudogene TRBV3-2) with TRBJ2-3; 7 bases map to TRBD2. Germline CDR1 reads LGHDT; CDR2 reads YNNKEL (reference sequence). The ends lost 2 bases at V and 3 bases at J; junction bases unmatched: 14. The CDR3 totals 18 residues.

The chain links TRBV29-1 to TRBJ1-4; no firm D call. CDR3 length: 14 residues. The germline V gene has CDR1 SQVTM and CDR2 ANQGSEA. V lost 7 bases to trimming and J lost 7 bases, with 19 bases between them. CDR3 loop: CSARDPGWGEKLFF. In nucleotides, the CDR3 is TGCAGCGCCCGTGATCCCGGATGGGGTGAAAAACTGTTTTTT. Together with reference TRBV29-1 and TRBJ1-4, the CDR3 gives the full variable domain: SAVISQKPSRDICQRGTSLTIQCQVDSQVTMMFWYRQQPGQSLTLIATANQGSEATYESGFVIDKFPISRPNLTFSTLTVSNMSPEDSSIYLCSARDPGWGEKLFFGSGTQLSVL.

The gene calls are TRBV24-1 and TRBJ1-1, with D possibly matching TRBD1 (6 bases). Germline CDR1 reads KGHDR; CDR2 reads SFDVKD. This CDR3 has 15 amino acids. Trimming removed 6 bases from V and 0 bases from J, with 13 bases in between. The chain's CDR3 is CATSRWTDLNTEAFF. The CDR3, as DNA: TGTGCCACCAGTCGGTGGACAGACTTGAACACTGAAGCTTTCTTT.

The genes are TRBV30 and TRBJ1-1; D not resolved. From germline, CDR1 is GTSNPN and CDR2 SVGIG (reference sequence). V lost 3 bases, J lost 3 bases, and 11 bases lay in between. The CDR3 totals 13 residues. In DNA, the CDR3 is TGTGCCTGGAGCCGCCTTGTGGACACTGAAGCTTTCTTT. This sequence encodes CAWSRLVDTEAFF. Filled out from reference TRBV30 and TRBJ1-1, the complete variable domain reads SQTIHQWPATLVQPVGSPLSLECTVEGTSNPNLYWYRQAAGRGLQLLFYSVGIGQISSEVPQNLSASRPQDRQFILSSKKLLLSDSGFYLCAWSRLVDTEAFFGQGTRLTVV.

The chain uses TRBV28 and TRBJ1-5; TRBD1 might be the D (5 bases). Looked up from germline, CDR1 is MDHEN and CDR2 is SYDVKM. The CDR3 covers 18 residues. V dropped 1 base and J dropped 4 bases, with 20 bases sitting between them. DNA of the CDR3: TGTGCCAGCAGTTTATCACCCCACACGCGCGGGGGTAATCAGCCCCAGCATTTT. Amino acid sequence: CASSLSPHTRGGNQPQHF.

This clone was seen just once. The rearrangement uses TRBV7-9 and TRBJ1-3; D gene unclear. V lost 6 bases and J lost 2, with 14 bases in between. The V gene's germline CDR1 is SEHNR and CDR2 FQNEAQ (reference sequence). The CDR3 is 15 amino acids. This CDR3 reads CASSSVTLAGNTIYF. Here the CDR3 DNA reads TGTGCCAGCAGTTCGGTCACGCTTGCTGGAAACACCATATATTTT. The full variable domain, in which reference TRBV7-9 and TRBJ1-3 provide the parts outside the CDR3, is DTGVSQNPRHKITKRGQNVTFRCDPISEHNRLYWYRQTLGQGPEFLTYFQNEAQLEKSRLLSDRFSAERPKGSFSTLEIQRTEQGDSAMYLCASSSVTLAGNTIYFGEGSWLTVV.

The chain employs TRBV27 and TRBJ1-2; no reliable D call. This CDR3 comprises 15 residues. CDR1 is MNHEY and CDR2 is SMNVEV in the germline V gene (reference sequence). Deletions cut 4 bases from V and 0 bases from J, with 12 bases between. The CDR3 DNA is TGTGCCAGCAGTTCCTTGCTGGAAGCTAACTATGGCTACACCTTC. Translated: CASSSLLEANYGYTF.

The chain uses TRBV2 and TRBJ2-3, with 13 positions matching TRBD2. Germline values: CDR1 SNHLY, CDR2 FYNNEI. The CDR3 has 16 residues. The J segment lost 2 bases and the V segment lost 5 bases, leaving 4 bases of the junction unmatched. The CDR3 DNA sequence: TGTGCCAGCAGTTGGGGACTAGCGGGGATCACAGATACGCAGTATTTT. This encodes CASSWGLAGITDTQYF.

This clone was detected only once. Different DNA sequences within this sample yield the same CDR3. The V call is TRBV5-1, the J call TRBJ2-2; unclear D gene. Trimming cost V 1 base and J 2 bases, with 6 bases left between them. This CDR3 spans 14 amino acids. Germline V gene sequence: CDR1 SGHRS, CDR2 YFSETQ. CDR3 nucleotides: TGCGCCAGCAGCTTGCAGCCAAACACCGGGGAGCTGTTTTTT. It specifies CASSLQPNTGELFF.

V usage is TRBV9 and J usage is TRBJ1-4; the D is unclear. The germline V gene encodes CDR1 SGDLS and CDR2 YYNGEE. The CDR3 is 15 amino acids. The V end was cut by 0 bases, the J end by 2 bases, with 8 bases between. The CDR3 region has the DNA TGTGCCAGCAGCGTAGCTACGCAGACTAATGAAAAACTGTTTTTT. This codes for CASSVATQTNEKLFF.

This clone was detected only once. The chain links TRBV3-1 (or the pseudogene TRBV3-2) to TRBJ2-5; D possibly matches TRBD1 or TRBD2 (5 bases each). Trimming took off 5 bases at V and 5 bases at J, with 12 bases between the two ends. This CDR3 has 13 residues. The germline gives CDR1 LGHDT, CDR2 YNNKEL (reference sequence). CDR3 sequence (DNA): TGTGCCAGCAGCGTTCAGGGAGCCGAGACCCAGTACTTC. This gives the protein CASSVQGAETQYF.

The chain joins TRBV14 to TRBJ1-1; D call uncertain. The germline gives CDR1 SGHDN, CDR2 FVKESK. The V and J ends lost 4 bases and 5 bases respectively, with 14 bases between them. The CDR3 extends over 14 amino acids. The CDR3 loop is CASSPTSVGTEAFF. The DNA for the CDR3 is TGTGCCAGCAGCCCAACCTCGGTCGGGACTGAAGCTTTCTTT.

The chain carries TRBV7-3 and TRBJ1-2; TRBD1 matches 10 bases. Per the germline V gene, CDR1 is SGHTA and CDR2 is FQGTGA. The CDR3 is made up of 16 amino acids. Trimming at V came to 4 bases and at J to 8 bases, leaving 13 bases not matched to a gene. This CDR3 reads CASSSRGQGPLGGYTF. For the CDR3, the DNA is TGTGCCAGCAGCTCCAGGGGACAGGGGCCCTTAGGGGGCTACACCTTC.

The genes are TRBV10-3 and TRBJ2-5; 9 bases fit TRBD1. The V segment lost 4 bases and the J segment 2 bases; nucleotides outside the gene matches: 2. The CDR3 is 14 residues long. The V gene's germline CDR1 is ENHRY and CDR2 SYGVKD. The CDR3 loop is CAISGQGDQETQYF. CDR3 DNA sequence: TGTGCCATCAGTGGACAGGGGGATCAAGAGACCCAGTACTTC.

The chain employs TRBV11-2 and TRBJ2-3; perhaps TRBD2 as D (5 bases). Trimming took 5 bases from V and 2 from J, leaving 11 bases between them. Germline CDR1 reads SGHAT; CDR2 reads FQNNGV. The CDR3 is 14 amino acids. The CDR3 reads CASSLGLLTDTQYF. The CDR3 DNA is TGTGCCAGCAGCCTTGGACTCCTCACAGATACGCAGTATTTT. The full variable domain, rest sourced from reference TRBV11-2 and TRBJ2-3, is EAGVAQSPRYKIIEKRQSVAFWCNPISGHATLYWYQQILGQGPKLLIQFQNNGVVDDSQLPKDRFSAERLKGVDSTLKIQPAKLEDSAVYLCASSLGLLTDTQYFGPGTRLTVL.

DNA of the CDR3: TGTGCCAGCAGCTTAGAGACGGACACGAAGAACACCGGGGAGCTGTTTTTT. Encoded protein: CASSLETDTKNTGELFF. The chain recombines TRBV7-9 with TRBJ2-2, with D possibly TRBD1 on 5 matching bases. The CDR3 runs to 17 residues. Germline CDR1 is SEHNR and CDR2 is FQNEAQ (reference sequence). Trimming cost V 1 base and J 1 base, with 13 bases left between them.